The present T cell receptor beta chain was sequenced within a study of graft-versus-host responses after intestinal transplantation. Per germline, CDR1 LNHDA and CDR2 SQIVND (reference sequence). CDR3 size: 13 residues. V gave up 7 bases and J gave up 4 bases, with 10 bases separating them. A word on this clone: Its matching antigen is unknown.

TCRdb's table, derived via immunoSEQ multiplex PCR, lists solely in-frame clones and lacks some. The sample carries about 110,000 clones, 85% to 95% recorded once. The origin of this receptor is a human donor who was the organ donor for an intestinal transplant. The genes are TRBV19 and TRBJ1-4; perhaps TRBD1 as D (5 bases). The sequences come from unstimulated CD8+ T cells sorted from spleen or lymph node cells, collected before transplant. This CDR3 reads CASTGRGNEKLFF. DNA for the CDR3: TGTGCCAGTACCGGGAGGGGTAATGAAAAACTGTTTTTT.